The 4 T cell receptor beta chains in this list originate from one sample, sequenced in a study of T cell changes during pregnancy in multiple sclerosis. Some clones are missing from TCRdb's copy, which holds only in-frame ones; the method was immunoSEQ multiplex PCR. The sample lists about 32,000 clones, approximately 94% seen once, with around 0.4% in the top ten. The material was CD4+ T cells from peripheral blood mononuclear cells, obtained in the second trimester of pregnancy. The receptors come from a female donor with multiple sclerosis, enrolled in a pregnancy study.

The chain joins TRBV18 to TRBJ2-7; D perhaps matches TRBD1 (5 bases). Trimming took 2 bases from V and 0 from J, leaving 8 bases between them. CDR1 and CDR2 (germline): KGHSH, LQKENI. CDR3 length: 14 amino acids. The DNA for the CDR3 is TGTGCCAGCTCACCAAACAGGTTCTCCTACGAGCAGTACTTC. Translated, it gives CASSPNRFSYEQYF.

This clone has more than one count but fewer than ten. The CDR3 reads CASRRGTGELFF. For the CDR3, the DNA is TGTGCCAGCAGGCGGGGGACCGGGGAGCTGTTTTTT. V gene TRBV7-9 combines with J gene TRBJ2-2, with TRBD2 matching over 7 bases. Germline CDR1 is SEHNR and CDR2 is FQNEAQ (reference sequence). The junction had 0 bases not matched to a gene; V was cut back by 6 bases and J by 5 bases. The length of the CDR3 is 12 residues.

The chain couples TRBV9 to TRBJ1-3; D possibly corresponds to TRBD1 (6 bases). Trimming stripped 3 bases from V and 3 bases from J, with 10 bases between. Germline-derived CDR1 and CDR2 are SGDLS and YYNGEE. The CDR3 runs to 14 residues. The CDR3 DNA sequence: TGTGCCAGCAGCGGAGGGGGATATGGAAACACCATATATTTT. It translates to CASSGGGYGNTIYF.

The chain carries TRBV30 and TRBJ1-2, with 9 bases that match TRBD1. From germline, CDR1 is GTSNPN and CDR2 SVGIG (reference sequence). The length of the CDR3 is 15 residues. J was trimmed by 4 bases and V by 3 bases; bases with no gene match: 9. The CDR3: CAWSAGTGYSYGYTF. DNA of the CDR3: TGTGCCTGGAGCGCCGGGACAGGGTATTCCTATGGCTACACCTTC.